The source of this TCR beta chain is a study of blood T cell repertoires in COVID-19. The CDR3 covers 13 residues. Germline V gene lookup returns CDR1 SGHVS and CDR2 FQNEAQ. With 5 bases removed from V and 4 bases from J, the gap between germline ends came to 11 bases. Data came from immunoSEQ multiplex PCR; TCRdb stores just in-frame clones and leaves some out. The sample includes 230,000 or so clones, nearly 90% seen only once; the top ten take around 2.3%. The gene calls are TRBV7-8 and TRBJ1-1; TRBD1 might be the D (6 bases). Sequenced: peripheral blood. The TCR sequence derives from an older woman with COVID-19, enrolled during active disease. As DNA, the CDR3 is TGTGCCAGCAGCCTCCAGGGGAGCACTGAAGCTTTCTTT. This gives the protein CASSLQGSTEAFF.